The clone carrying this T cell receptor (beta chain) has just a few counts. Its antigen is unknown. This specimen comes from a study of identical twins. Whole-study results and caveats: Cross-sectional statistical analysis, not tracking of the same donors, underpinned the conclusions. Researchers caution that invariant MAIT and iNKT cells could partly confound zero-insertion analyses.

TCRdb used MiXCR to reprocess the 5' RACE reads, holding one entry per CDR3 protein. The repertoire holds 1.5 million to 2 million distinct CDR3 sequences, with less than 35% as singletons. The V end lost 4 bases, the J end lost 6 bases, and 17 bases lay between the germline ends. The CDR3 runs to 15 residues. The germline V gene has CDR1 SGDLS and CDR2 YYNGEE. Sequencing used cord blood. This sequence originates from a newborn girl in good health. The chain uses TRBV9 and TRBJ2-1; the D gene is possibly TRBD2 (5 bases). In DNA form, the CDR3 reads TGTGCCAGCAGCCGTGGAGGAGGAGTGATCAATGAGCAGTTCTTC. Translated: CASSRGGGVINEQFF.